This is a list of T cell receptor beta chains from one sample in a study of blood T cell repertoires in COVID-19. Data came from immunoSEQ multiplex PCR; TCRdb stores just in-frame clones and leaves some out. The sample has approximately 350,000 clones, around 91% seen once. Material: PBMCs or T cells enriched from blood (not recorded which). The source is a man between 18 and 29 years old who had recovered from COVID-19. Each CDR3 is given with its conserved first and last residue. Each record gives: CDR3 protein, CDR3 DNA, J gene, D gene, V gene, clone size. D genes are given only for firm matches. Not all rows give a size; the values are once, few, many and, for expanded clones, a class.

CASSLGFPYEQYF | TGTGCCAGTAGCCTCGGGTTCCCCTACGAGCAGTACTTC | TRBJ2-7 | NA | TRBV19 | NA
CASGQGGKSEKLFF | TGTGCCAGCGGACAGGGCGGGAAGAGTGAAAAACTGTTTTTT | TRBJ1-4 | TRBD1 | TRBV28 | NA
CASSVRDSRKTYEQYF | TGTGCCAGCAGCGTAAGGGACAGCCGGAAAACCTACGAGCAGTACTTC | TRBJ2-7 | TRBD1 | TRBV3-1/TRBV3-2 | NA
CASRQGPYEQYF | TGTGCCAGCAGACAGGGCCCCTACGAGCAGTACTTC | TRBJ2-7 | NA | TRBV28 | NA
CASSWRLAVKYEQFF | TGTGCCAGCAGTTGGCGACTAGCGGTGAAATATGAGCAGTTCTTC | TRBJ2-1 | TRBD2 | TRBV6-5 | NA
CASSYPGEQFF | TGTGCCAGCAGTTATCCAGGAGAGCAGTTCTTC | TRBJ2-1 | NA | TRBV6-2/TRBV6-3 | NA
CASSLETGTGRRTF | TGTGCCAGCAGCTTGGAAACCGGGACAGGGAGGCGTACCTTC | TRBJ1-2 | TRBD1 | TRBV7-8 | NA
CASSRRDRAYEQYF | TGTGCCAGCAGCCGCCGGGACAGGGCATACGAGCAGTACTTC | TRBJ2-7 | TRBD1 | TRBV3-1/TRBV3-2 | NA
CASSLGRGTDTQYF | TGCGCCAGCAGCCTCGGGAGGGGCACAGATACGCAGTATTTT | TRBJ2-3 | TRBD2 | TRBV4-3 | NA
CASSIEGTATYGYTF | TGTGCCAGTAGTATAGAGGGGACTGCCACCTATGGCTACACCTTC | TRBJ1-2 | NA | TRBV19 | NA
CASSIPPDSPLHF | TGTGCCAGTAGTATTCCTCCGGATTCACCCCTCCACTTT | TRBJ1-6 | NA | TRBV19 | NA
CASSFRDRHTHEQYF | TGTGCCAGCAGTTTCCGGGACAGGCACACCCACGAGCAGTACTTC | TRBJ2-7 | TRBD1 | TRBV28 | NA
CAGRGDSNYGYTF | TGTGCCGGCAGAGGGGATTCTAACTATGGCTACACCTTC | TRBJ1-2 | NA | TRBV2 | NA
CASSSEGGGHEQYF | TGTGCCAGCAGCTCAGAGGGGGGGGGTCACGAGCAGTACTTC | TRBJ2-7 | NA | TRBV11-2 | few
CASSAYRVQETQYF | TGCGCCAGCAGCGCGTACAGGGTTCAAGAGACCCAGTACTTC | TRBJ2-5 | NA | TRBV5-1 | NA
CASGTASTDTQYF | TGTGCCAGTGGGACAGCTAGCACAGATACGCAGTATTTT | TRBJ2-3 | TRBD1 | TRBV7-3 | NA
CASSRKSGGSGNTIYF | TGTGCCAGCAGCCGCAAATCGGGTGGCTCTGGAAACACCATATATTTT | TRBJ1-3 | NA | TRBV5-6 | NA
CAIRGTGSPGELFF | TGTGCCATCAGGGGGACAGGGTCGCCCGGGGAGCTGTTTTTT | TRBJ2-2 | TRBD1 | TRBV10-3 | once
CASSITYYNEQFF | TGTGCCAGCAGTATAACCTATTACAATGAGCAGTTCTTC | TRBJ2-1 | NA | TRBV12-3/TRBV12-4 | NA
CASSEVAEQYF | TGTGCCAGCAGTGAAGTGGCCGAGCAGTACTTC | TRBJ2-7 | NA | TRBV6-1 | NA
CASSPWQGWEQFF | TGTGCCAGCAGCCCTTGGCAGGGGTGGGAGCAGTTCTTC | TRBJ2-1 | NA | TRBV7-6 | NA
CATKYAEFTGQMNYGYTF | TGTGCCACTAAGTATGCGGAATTCACAGGGCAAATGAACTATGGCTACACCTTC | TRBJ1-2 | NA | TRBV19 | NA
CASSVTVNEQFF | TGTGCCAGCAGCGTGACAGTAAATGAGCAGTTCTTC | TRBJ2-1 | NA | TRBV2 | NA
CASSSSPGLGSYEQYF | TGTGCCAGCAGTTCCTCCCCGGGACTAGGGTCCTACGAGCAGTACTTC | TRBJ2-7 | TRBD2 | TRBV27 | NA
CSARDRSYEQYF | TGCAGCGCCCGGGACAGGTCCTACGAGCAGTACTTC | TRBJ2-7 | TRBD1 | TRBV29-1 | NA
CASSDQGVGYGYTF | TGTGCCAGCAGTGACCAGGGGGTGGGCTATGGCTACACCTTC | TRBJ1-2 | TRBD1 | TRBV2 | NA
CAISESTGGRTEQFF | TGTGCCATCAGTGAGTCGACGGGAGGGCGGACTGAGCAGTTCTTC | TRBJ2-1 | TRBD2 | TRBV10-3 | NA
CASSQNRDSRYEQYF | TGCGCCAGCAGCCAGAACCGGGACAGTAGGTACGAGCAGTACTTC | TRBJ2-7 | TRBD1 | TRBV4-3 | NA
CATAGSGRTYEQYF | TGTGCCACCGCAGGCAGCGGGAGGACCTACGAGCAGTACTTC | TRBJ2-7 | TRBD2 | TRBV15 | NA
CASKGQGLGGYTF | TGTGCCAGCAAGGGGCAGGGCCTGGGCGGCTACACCTTC | TRBJ1-2 | NA | TRBV2 | NA
CSASSGGTDTQYF | TGCAGTGCTAGTAGCGGGGGAACAGATACGCAGTATTTT | TRBJ2-3 | TRBD2 | TRBV20-1 | NA
CAWRKLAESSYNEQFF | TGTGCCTGGAGGAAACTAGCGGAGAGCTCCTACAATGAGCAGTTCTTC | TRBJ2-1 | TRBD2 | TRBV30 | once
CASKMTGAYGYTF | TGCGCCAGCAAAATGACAGGGGCCTATGGCTACACCTTC | TRBJ1-2 | TRBD1 | TRBV5-1 | NA
CASGLGRQLIEAFF | TGTGCTAGTGGTTTGGGCCGACAGCTCATTGAAGCTTTCTTT | TRBJ1-1 | NA | TRBV12-5 | NA
CASSLPGNEQFF | TGTGCCAGCAGTTTGCCAGGGAATGAGCAGTTCTTC | TRBJ2-1 | NA | TRBV28 | NA
CASSQDPAGGSGYTF | TGTGCCAGCAGCCAAGATCCGGCGGGAGGGTCCGGCTACACCTTC | TRBJ1-2 | NA | TRBV3-1/TRBV3-2 | NA
CASSRTGGNEKLFF | TGTGCCAGCAGCCGGACAGGGGGTAATGAAAAACTGTTTTTT | TRBJ1-4 | TRBD1 | TRBV7-9 | few
CASSPRRQGTSGANVLTF | TGTGCCAGCAGCCCCCGGAGACAGGGCACGTCTGGGGCCAACGTCCTGACTTTC | TRBJ2-6 | TRBD1 | TRBV7-6 | NA
CASSASRELWQFF | TGTGCCAGCAGCGCCAGCCGGGAATTATGGCAGTTCTTC | TRBJ2-1 | NA | TRBV2 | once